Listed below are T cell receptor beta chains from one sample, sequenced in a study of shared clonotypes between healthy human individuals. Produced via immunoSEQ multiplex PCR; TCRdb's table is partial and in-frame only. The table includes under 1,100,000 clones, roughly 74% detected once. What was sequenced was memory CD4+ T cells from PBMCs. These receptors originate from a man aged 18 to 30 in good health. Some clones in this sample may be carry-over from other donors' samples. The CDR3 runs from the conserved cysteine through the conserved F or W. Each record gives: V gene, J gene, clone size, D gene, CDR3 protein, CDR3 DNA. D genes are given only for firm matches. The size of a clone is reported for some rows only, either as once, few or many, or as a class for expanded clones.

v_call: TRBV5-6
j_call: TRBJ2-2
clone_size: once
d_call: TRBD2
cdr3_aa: CASSLNPSGRVYGELFF
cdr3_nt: TGTGCCAGCAGCTTGAACCCTAGCGGGAGGGTCTACGGGGAGCTGTTTTTT

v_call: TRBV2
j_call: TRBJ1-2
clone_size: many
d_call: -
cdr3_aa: CASSKGGTTNYGYTF
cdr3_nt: TGTGCCAGCAGTAAGGGGGGGACTACTAACTATGGCTACACCTTC

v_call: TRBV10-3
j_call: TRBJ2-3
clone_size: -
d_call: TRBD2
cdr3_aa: CAIGLAGADTQYF
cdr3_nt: TGTGCCATTGGACTAGCGGGAGCAGATACGCAGTATTTT

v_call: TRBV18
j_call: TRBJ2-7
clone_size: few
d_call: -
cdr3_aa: CASSPLPWYEQYF
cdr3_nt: TGTGCCAGCTCACCATTACCTTGGTACGAGCAGTACTTC

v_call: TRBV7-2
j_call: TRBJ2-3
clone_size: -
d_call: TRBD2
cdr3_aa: CASSVRASGRNTDTQYF
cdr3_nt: TGTGCCAGCAGCGTACGGGCTAGCGGGAGGAACACAGATACGCAGTATTTT

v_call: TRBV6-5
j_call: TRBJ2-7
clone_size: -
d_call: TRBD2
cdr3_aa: CASSYRVAGGRGEQYF
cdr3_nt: TGTGCCAGCAGTTACAGGGTAGCGGGGGGCCGTGGCGAGCAGTACTTC

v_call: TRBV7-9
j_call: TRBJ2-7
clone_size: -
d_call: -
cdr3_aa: CASLSRAGDYEQYF
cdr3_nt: TGTGCCAGCTTAAGTCGAGCGGGCGACTACGAGCAGTACTTC

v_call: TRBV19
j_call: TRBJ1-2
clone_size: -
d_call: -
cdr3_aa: CASSIMNGGGRRGYTF
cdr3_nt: TGTGCCAGTAGTATAATGAACGGGGGAGGGAGACGAGGCTACACCTTC

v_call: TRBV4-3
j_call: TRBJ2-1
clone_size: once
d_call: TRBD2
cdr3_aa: CASSQGLAGRYNEQFF
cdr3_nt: TGCGCCAGCAGCCAAGGGCTAGCGGGCCGTTACAATGAGCAGTTCTTC

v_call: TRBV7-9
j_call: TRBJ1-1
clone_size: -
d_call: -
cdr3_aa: CASSLRGTEAFF
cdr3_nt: TGTGCCAGCAGCTTACGTGGGACTGAAGCTTTCTTT

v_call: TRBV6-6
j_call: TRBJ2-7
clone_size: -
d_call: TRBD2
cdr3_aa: CASSYSGTSDYEQYF
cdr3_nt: TGTGCCAGCAGTTACTCGGGGACTAGTGATTACGAGCAGTACTTC

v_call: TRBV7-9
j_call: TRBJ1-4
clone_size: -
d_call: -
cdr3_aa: CASSPSTVMNEKLFF
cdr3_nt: TGTGCCAGCAGCCCATCGACAGTAATGAATGAAAAACTGTTTTTT

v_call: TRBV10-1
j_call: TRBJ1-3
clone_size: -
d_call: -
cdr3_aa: CASSDGTDGFPNTIYF
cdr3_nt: TGCGCCAGCAGTGACGGGACGGATGGATTTCCGAACACCATATATTTT

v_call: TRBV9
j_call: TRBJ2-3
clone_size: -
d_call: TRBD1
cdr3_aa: CASTRGDSSTDTQYF
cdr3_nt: TGTGCCAGCACCCGTGGGGACAGCAGCACAGATACGCAGTATTTT

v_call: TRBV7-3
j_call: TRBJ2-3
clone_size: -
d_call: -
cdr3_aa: CASSLRGGARDTQYF
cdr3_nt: TGTGCCAGCAGCTTAAGAGGGGGAGCGCGAGATACGCAGTATTTT

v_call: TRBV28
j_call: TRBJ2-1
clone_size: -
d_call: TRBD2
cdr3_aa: CASSPSGRAYNEQFF
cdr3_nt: TGTGCCAGCAGCCCTAGCGGGAGGGCCTACAATGAGCAGTTCTTC

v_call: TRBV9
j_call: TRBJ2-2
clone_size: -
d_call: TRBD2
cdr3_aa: CASSVEAGDTGELFF
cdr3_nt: TGTGCCAGCAGCGTAGAAGCGGGAGACACCGGGGAGCTGTTTTTT

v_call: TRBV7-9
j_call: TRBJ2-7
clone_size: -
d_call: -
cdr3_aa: CASSLAETTTSYEQYF
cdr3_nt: TGTGCCAGCAGCTTAGCCGAAACGACAACCTCCTACGAGCAGTACTTC

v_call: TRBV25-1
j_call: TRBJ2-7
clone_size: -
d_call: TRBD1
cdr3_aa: CASSELDRQGGDEQYF
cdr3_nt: TGTGCCAGCAGTGAACTCGATCGACAGGGGGGAGACGAGCAGTACTTC

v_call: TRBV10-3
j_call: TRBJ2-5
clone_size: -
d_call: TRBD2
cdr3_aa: CAISESLTGGLETQYF
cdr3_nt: TGTGCCATCAGTGAGTCGCTCACGGGAGGGCTGGAGACCCAGTACTTC

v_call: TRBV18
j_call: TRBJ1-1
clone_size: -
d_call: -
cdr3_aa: CASSPDVISEAFF
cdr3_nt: TGTGCCAGCTCACCAGACGTAATCTCTGAAGCTTTCTTT

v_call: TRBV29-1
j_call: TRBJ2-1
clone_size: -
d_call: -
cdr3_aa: CSVEEGSGHSYNEQFF
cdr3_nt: TGCAGCGTTGAAGAAGGTAGCGGCCACTCCTACAATGAGCAGTTCTTC

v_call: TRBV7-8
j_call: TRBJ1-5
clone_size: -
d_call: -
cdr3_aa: CASSLARVGNQPQHF
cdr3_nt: TGTGCCAGCAGCTTAGCAAGGGTGGGGAATCAGCCCCAGCATTTT

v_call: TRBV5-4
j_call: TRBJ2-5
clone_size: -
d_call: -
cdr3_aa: CASSSGTNQETQYF
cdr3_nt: TGTGCCAGCAGCTCTGGGACCAACCAAGAGACCCAGTACTTC

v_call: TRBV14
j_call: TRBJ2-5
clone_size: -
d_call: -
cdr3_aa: CASSQDYGTGRAETQYF
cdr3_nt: TGTGCCAGCAGCCAAGATTACGGTACAGGGAGGGCAGAGACCCAGTACTTC

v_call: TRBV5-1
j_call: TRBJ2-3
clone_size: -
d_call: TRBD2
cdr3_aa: CASSRDPGSGGDTQYF
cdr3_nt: TGCGCCAGCAGCAGGGACCCCGGATCGGGGGGAGATACGCAGTATTTT

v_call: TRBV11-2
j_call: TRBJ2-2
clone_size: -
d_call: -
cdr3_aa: CASSLVVVGELFF
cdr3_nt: TGTGCCAGCAGCTTAGTGGTGGTAGGGGAGCTGTTTTTT

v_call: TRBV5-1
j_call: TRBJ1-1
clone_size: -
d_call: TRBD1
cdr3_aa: CASSWGRTGGIDTEAFF
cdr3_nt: TGCGCCAGCAGCTGGGGTAGGACAGGGGGCATCGACACTGAAGCTTTCTTT

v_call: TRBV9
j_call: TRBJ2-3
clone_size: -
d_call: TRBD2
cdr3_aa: CASSATSGRSTDTQYF
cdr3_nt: TGTGCCAGCAGCGCGACTAGCGGGCGAAGCACAGATACGCAGTATTTT

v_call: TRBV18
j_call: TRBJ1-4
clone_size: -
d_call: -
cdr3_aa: CASSPELGAPVEKLFF
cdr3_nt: TGTGCCAGCTCACCAGAGCTGGGGGCGCCGGTAGAAAAACTGTTTTTT

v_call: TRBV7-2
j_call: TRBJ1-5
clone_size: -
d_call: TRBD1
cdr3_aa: CASSFGQGKGPQHF
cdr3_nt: TGTGCCAGCAGCTTTGGACAGGGAAAGGGTCCCCAGCATTTT

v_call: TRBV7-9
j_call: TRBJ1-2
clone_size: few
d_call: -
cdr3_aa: CASSWGSNYGYTF
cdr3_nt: TGTGCCAGCTCATGGGGATCTAACTATGGCTACACCTTC

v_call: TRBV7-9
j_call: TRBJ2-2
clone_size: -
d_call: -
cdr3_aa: CASSPTDRAGAQAGELFF
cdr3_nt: TGTGCCAGCAGCCCCACGGACAGGGCGGGAGCGCAGGCCGGGGAGCTGTTTTTT

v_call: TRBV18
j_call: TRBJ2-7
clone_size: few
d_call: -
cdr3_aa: CASSPGTVTYEQYF
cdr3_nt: TGTGCCAGCTCACCCGGGACGGTAACCTACGAGCAGTACTTC

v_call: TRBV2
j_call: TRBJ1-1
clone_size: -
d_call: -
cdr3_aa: CASRDSGGAEAFF
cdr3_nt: TGTGCCAGCAGGGACTCAGGTGGGGCTGAAGCTTTCTTT

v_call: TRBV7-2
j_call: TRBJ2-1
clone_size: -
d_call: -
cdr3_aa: CASSFEALGQFF
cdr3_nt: TGTGCCAGCAGCTTTGAAGCATTGGGGCAGTTCTTC

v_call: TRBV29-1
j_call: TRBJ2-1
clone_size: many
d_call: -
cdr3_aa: CSVTGASYNEQFF
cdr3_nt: TGCAGCGTGACCGGGGCCTCCTACAATGAGCAGTTCTTC

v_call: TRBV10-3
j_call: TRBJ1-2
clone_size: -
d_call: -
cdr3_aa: CAISEMREWTEIFF
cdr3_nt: TGTGCCATCAGTGAGATGAGGGAGTGGACCGAGATTTTCTTC

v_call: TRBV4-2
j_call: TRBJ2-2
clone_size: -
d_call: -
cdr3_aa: CASSQGSGLTNTGELFF
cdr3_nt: TGTGCCAGCAGCCAAGGGAGCGGACTCACGAACACCGGGGAGCTGTTTTTT

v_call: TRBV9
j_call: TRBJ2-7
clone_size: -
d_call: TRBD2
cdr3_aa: CASSVGPTGLAGPYYEQYF
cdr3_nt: TGTGCCAGCAGCGTAGGACCTACGGGTCTAGCGGGCCCCTACTACGAGCAGTACTTC

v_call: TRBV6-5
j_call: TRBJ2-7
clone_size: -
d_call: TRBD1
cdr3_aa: CASRGQSYEQYF
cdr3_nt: TGTGCCAGCAGGGGACAGTCCTACGAGCAGTACTTC

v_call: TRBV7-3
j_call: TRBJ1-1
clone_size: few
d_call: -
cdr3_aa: CASSLTGNTEAFF
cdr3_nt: TGTGCCAGCAGCTTGACAGGGAACACTGAAGCTTTCTTT

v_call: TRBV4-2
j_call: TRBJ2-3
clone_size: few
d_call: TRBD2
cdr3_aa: CASSQEWATSGTDTQYF
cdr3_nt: TGTGCCAGCAGCCAAGAATGGGCGACTAGCGGCACAGATACGCAGTATTTT

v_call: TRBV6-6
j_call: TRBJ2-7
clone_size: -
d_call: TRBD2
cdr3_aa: CASSPRTSGGYEQYF
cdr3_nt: TGTGCCAGCAGCCCCCGGACTAGCGGGGGCTACGAGCAGTACTTC

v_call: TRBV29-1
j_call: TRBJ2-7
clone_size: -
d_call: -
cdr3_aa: CSVDPRGIGEQYF
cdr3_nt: TGCAGCGTTGATCCCAGGGGAATAGGCGAGCAGTACTTC

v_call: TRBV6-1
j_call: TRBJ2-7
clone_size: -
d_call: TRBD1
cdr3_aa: CASSGQGRDEQYF
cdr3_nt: TGTGCCAGCAGTGGACAGGGAAGAGACGAGCAGTACTTC

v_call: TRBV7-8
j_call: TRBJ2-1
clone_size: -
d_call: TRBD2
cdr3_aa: CASSHRTSGVHNEQFF
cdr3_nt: TGTGCCAGCAGCCACCGGACTAGCGGGGTACACAATGAGCAGTTCTTC

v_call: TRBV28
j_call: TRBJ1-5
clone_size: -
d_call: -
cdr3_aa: CASTQRWGSNQPQHF
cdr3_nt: TGTGCCAGCACCCAGAGGTGGGGTAGCAATCAGCCCCAGCATTTT

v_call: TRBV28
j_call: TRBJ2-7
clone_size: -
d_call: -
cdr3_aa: CASRPQTKRGTYEQYF
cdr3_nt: TGTGCCAGCAGACCGCAAACCAAGCGCGGGACCTACGAGCAGTACTTC

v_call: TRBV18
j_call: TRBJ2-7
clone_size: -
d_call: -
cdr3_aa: CASSRASGGSYEQYF
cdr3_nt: TGTGCCAGCTCACGGGCCTCGGGCGGATCCTACGAGCAGTACTTC

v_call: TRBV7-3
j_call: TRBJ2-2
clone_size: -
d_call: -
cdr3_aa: CASSTGTGELFF
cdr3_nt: TGTGCCAGCAGCACAGGCACCGGGGAGCTGTTTTTT

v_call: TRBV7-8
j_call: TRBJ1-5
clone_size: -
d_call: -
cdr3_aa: CASSLGTLEYSNQPQHF
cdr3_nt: TGTGCCAGCAGCTTAGGTACCCTGGAATATAGCAATCAGCCCCAGCATTTT

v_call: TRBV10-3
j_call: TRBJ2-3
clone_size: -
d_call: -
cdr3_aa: CAIRGQAGDTQYF
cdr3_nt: TGTGCCATCAGGGGACAAGCGGGAGATACGCAGTATTTT

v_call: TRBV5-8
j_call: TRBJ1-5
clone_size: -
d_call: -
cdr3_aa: CASSFRGQGNQPQHF
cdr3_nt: TGTGCCAGCAGCTTCCGGGGGCAAGGCAATCAGCCCCAGCATTTT

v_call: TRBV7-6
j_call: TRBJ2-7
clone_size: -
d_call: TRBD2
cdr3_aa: CASSLTAGGGQRF
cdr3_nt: TGTGCCAGCAGCTTAACCGCCGGGGGGGGCCAGAGATTC

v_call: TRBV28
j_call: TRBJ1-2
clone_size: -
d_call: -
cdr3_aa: CASTVSGDGYTF
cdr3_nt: TGTGCCAGCACCGTGTCCGGAGACGGCTACACCTTC

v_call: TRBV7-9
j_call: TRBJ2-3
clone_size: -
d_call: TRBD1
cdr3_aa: CASSTGGEGDTQYF
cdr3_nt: TGTGCCAGCAGCACAGGGGGCGAGGGAGATACGCAGTATTTT